The TCR beta chain under discussion was sequenced for a study of human T cells and chemical hapten exposure. Study context: Patients, largely female, had alopecia areata, totalis or universalis. Study results and limitations: Following DPC sensitization, TCRs present above 1 in 1000 frequency showed no change.

The time point here: pre-sensitization, week 0. Treatment given: therapeutic diphenylcyclopropenone sensitization with weekly scalp DPC. Unique molecular identifiers were affixed to discrete cDNA molecules within the library. TCRdb re-called the RACE reads with MiXCR, one entry per CDR3 protein. The sample lists 85,000 to 100,000 distinct CDR3 sequences; 11% were seen once. The CDR3 contains 14 residues. Deletions cut 2 bases from V and 0 bases from J, with 8 bases between. CDR1 is SGDLS and CDR2 is YYNGEE in the germline V gene. As concerns this clonotype: Its antigen is not known.

Sample: whole blood, taken in connection with sensitization to the hapten diphenylcyclopropenone (DPC). The receptor's source is an older woman with alopecia areata. Some clones in this sample may be carry-over from other donors' samples. This rearrangement joins TRBV9 to TRBJ1-1; a possible D gene is TRBD1 (6 bases). CDR3 DNA sequence: TGTGCCAGCAGCGTGACAGGAATGAACACTGAAGCTTTCTTT. This gives the protein CASSVTGMNTEAFF.